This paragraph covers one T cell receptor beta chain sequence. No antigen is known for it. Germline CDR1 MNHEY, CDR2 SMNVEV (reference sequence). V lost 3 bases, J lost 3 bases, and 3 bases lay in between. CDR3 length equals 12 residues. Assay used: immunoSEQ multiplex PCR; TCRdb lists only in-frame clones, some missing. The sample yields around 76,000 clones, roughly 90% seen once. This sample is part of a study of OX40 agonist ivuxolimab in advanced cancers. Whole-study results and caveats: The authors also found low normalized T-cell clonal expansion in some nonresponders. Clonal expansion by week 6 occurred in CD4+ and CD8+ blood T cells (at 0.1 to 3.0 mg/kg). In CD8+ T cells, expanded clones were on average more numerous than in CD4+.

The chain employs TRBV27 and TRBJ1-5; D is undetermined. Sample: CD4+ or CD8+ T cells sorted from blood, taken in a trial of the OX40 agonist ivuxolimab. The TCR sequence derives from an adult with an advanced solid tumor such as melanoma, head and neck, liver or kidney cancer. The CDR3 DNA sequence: TGTGCCAGCAGTTTCATCAATCAGCCCCAGCATTTT. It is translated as CASSFINQPQHF.